One sample yielded the 11 T cell receptor beta chains listed below, sequenced in a study of OX40 agonist ivuxolimab in advanced cancers. Produced via immunoSEQ multiplex PCR; TCRdb's table is partial and in-frame only. The table includes tens of thousands of clones, less than 95% detected once. Sequencing used CD4+ or CD8+ T cells sorted from blood, obtained in a trial of the OX40 agonist ivuxolimab. Receptors were obtained from an adult with an advanced solid tumor such as melanoma, head and neck, liver or kidney cancer.

This clone was picked up one time. The genes are TRBV7-6 and TRBJ2-2; 11 nucleotides match TRBD2. The germline CDR1 and CDR2 sequences are SGHVS and FNYEAQ. The V segment lost 5 bases and the J segment 1 base; nucleotides outside the gene matches: 6. The CDR3 length is 17 residues. The DNA of the CDR3 is TGTGCCAGCAGCCTACCCACTAGCGGGGGGAACACCGGGGAGCTGTTTTTT. Its translation: CASSLPTSGGNTGELFF.

This chain's CDR3 is CASAVAGAGETQYF. The CDR3 nucleotides are TGTGCTAGTGCCGTAGCGGGAGCGGGAGAGACCCAGTACTTC. The gene calls are TRBV12-5 and TRBJ2-5; TRBD2 aligns across 9 bases. V trimming: 7 bases; J trimming: 4 bases; junction bases outside the gene matches: 7. Germline-derived CDR1 and CDR2 are LGHNT and FRNRAP. The CDR3 loop spans 14 amino acids.

The chain recombines TRBV5-6 with TRBJ2-5; D is unresolved. Trimming left V 4 bases short and J 8 bases short, with 12 bases between. Germline V CDR1 and CDR2: SGHDT, YYEEEE. The CDR3 covers 12 residues. The CDR3 is CASSNGRSTQYF. The DNA of the CDR3 is TGTGCCAGCAGCAACGGGCGCTCAACCCAGTACTTC.

The chain employs TRBV4-1 and TRBJ2-1; possible D gene TRBD2, 7 bases. Germline V lookup: CDR1 MGHRA, CDR2 YSYEKL. The ends were cut back, 4 bases at V and 5 bases at J, with 15 bases in the middle. The CDR3 contains 15 residues. CDR3 in DNA: TGCGCCAGCAGCCGCCAGGAAGGGGGGGACAATGAGCAGTTCTTC. The encoded protein is CASSRQEGGDNEQFF.

The rearrangement joins TRBV14 to TRBJ2-1, with D unresolved. With 0 bases removed from V and 9 bases from J, the gap between germline ends came to 15 bases. Germline V gene lookup returns CDR1 SGHDN and CDR2 FVKESK. The CDR3 runs 15 residues. The CDR3 sequence is CASSQESRSWSEQFF. The CDR3 DNA sequence: TGTGCCAGCAGCCAAGAATCGAGATCTTGGAGTGAGCAGTTCTTC.

This sequence joins TRBV30 and TRBJ2-7; TRBD2 aligns across 8 bases. The CDR3 is 18 amino acids. CDR1 and CDR2 from the germline V gene are GTSNPN and SVGIG (reference sequence). V was pared by 3 bases and J by 4 bases, with 20 bases of the junction left unmatched. The CDR3 protein is CAWSAFGFAGGILYEQYF. DNA for the CDR3: TGTGCCTGGAGCGCGTTCGGGTTCGCGGGAGGCATCCTATACGAGCAGTACTTC.

This clone was found once. V usage is TRBV5-1 and J usage is TRBJ2-3; possible D gene TRBD1, 5 bases. This CDR3 comprises 15 residues. The germline CDR1 and CDR2 sequences are SGHRS and YFSETQ. With 2 bases removed from V and 6 bases from J, the gap between germline ends came to 16 bases. The CDR3 DNA sequence: TGCGCCAGCAGCTTTGACTTGAGTGGGGCCGATACGCAGTATTTT. It codes for CASSFDLSGADTQYF.

V gene TRBV7-2 combines with J gene TRBJ2-5, with D perhaps being TRBD1 or TRBD2 (5 bases each). Trimming stripped 5 bases from V and 7 bases from J, with 14 bases between. From germline, CDR1 is SGHTA and CDR2 FQGNSA. The CDR3 runs to 13 residues. The CDR3 bases are TGTGCCAGCAGCATCCTGGGGACGGGGACCCAGTACTTC. This codes for CASSILGTGTQYF.

The gene calls are TRBV28 and TRBJ1-1, with 9 bases fitting TRBD1. This CDR3 contains 15 residues. Germline trimming cut 5 bases from V and 5 bases from J; bases unmatched to any gene: 9. Looked up from germline, CDR1 is MDHEN and CDR2 is SYDVKM. The CDR3 nucleotides are TGTGCCAGCAGTATCGCCGGGACAGGGAGAACTGAAGCTTTCTTT. It is translated as CASSIAGTGRTEAFF.

The chain uses TRBV2 and TRBJ2-5; D remains ambiguous. Per the germline V gene, CDR1 is SNHLY and CDR2 is FYNNEI. The CDR3 consists of 13 residues. Deletions cut 3 bases from V and 4 bases from J, with 9 bases between. The CDR3 region is CASSERTTETQYF. In nucleotides, the CDR3 is TGTGCCAGCAGTGAGAGGACGACAGAGACCCAGTACTTC.

V and J are TRBV6-6 and TRBJ1-1; D is ambiguous. The germline V gene encodes CDR1 MNHNY and CDR2 SVGAGI (reference sequence). V dropped 5 bases and J dropped 11 bases, with 12 bases sitting between them. The CDR3 contains 11 residues. The CDR3 is CASSQGPRAFF. CDR3 coding DNA: TGTGCCAGCAGTCAAGGGCCACGGGCTTTCTTT.